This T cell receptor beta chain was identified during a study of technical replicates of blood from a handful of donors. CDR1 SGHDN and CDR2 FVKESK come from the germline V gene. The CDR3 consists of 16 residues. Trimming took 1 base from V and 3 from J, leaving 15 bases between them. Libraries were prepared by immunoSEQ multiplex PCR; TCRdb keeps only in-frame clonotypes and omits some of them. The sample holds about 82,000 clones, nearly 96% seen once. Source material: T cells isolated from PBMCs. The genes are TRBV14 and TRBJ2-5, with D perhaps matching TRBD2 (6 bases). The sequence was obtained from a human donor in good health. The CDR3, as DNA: TGTGCCAGCAGCCAAGGGTTTGGACTACAAGAAGAGACCCAGTACTTC. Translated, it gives CASSQGFGLQEETQYF.